This is a list of T cell receptor beta chains from one sample in a study of cytomegalovirus exposure and HLA in healthy donors. Here immunoSEQ multiplex PCR was the method, and the copy in TCRdb shows in-frame clones only, minus some. The top ten hold about an eighth of the sample, which has 65,000 to 85,000 clones, around 76% seen once. Sequenced: PBMCs. The receptors stem from a male donor in good health and CMV-seropositive. Both conserved end residues are part of each CDR3. The D gene is left open where the match is weak. Clone size is stated in some rows and not others, as once, few, many or a class when expanded.

J,V,D,length,size,DNA,CDR3
TRBJ2-7,TRBV6-1,TRBD1,14,few,TGTGCCAGTATACCCGGGACAGCAGCTTACGAGCAGTACTTC,CASIPGTAAYEQYF
TRBJ2-5,TRBV7-8,TRBD1,15,few,TGTGCCAGCAGCTTAAACCGGGACAGACAAGAGACCCAGTACTTC,CASSLNRDRQETQYF
TRBJ1-5,TRBV10-3,-,13,-,TGTGCCATCAGTGTCGGTAGCAATCAGCCCCAGCATTTT,CAISVGSNQPQHF
TRBJ2-7,TRBV6-1,-,14,-,TGTGCCAGCAGCCAAACTAGTACGTCTTACGAGCAGTACTTC,CASSQTSTSYEQYF
TRBJ2-4,TRBV2,-,17,-,TGTGCCAGCAGTGGGGACACTATGACAATAGCCAAAAACATTCAGTACTTC,CASSGDTMTIAKNIQYF
TRBJ1-4,TRBV6-1,-,15,-,TGTGCCAGCAGTGGAGGGCTTCCAACTAATGAAAAACTGTTTTTT,CASSGGLPTNEKLFF
TRBJ1-4,TRBV5-1,-,15,-,TGCGCCAGCAGCGAGGAGGACAGACTTAATGAAAAACTGTTTTTT,CASSEEDRLNEKLFF
TRBJ1-5,TRBV19,-,16,-,TGTGCCAGTAGTACCACCTGGGACAATAGCAATCAGCCCCAGCATTTT,CASSTTWDNSNQPQHF
TRBJ1-1,TRBV30,TRBD1,15,-,TGTGCCTGGGGCTCCCCAGACAGGGGGGGCAGGGGAGCTTTCTTT,CAWGSPDRGGRGAFF
TRBJ2-1,TRBV7-6,TRBD2,15,-,TGTGCCAGCAGCTTATGGCGGGGGGCTGAGAATGAGCAGTTCTTC,CASSLWRGAENEQFF
TRBJ1-2,TRBV12-2,-,16,-,-,CASRLVGTGAPYGYTF
TRBJ1-6,TRBV11-1,-,15,-,TGTGCCAGCAGCCCGCGGGTATCCTATAATTCACCCCTCCACTTT,CASSPRVSYNSPLHF